This entry is about one TCR beta chain. The sample comes from a study of blood T cell repertoires in COVID-19. Study context: The United States, Italy and Spain supplied acute and convalescent COVID-19 samples. The analysed material was cDNA or gDNA that came from T cells, B-cell-depleted T cells, or PBMCs.

Trimming pared 3 bases from V and 6 bases from J, leaving 14 bases between. This CDR3 has 14 residues. Germline V gene sequence: CDR1 SGHTA, CDR2 FQGNSA. In the original analysis: By means of reference gene primer amplification, nucleated cell counts were estimated. Clones were sequenced by immunoSEQ multiplex PCR, and TCRdb holds only the in-frame ones, with some missing. V, J and clone size reflect that table, while D and trimming were determined from the DNA. The sample includes fewer than 80,000 clones, roughly 78% of them seen just once. Sample: peripheral blood. The clonotype comes from a woman at least 80 years old with active or convalescent COVID-19. This chain uses TRBV7-2 with TRBJ1-2; weak D call: TRBD1 (5 bases). CDR3 loop: CASSFRRTGDGYTF. The CDR3 coding sequence is TGTGCCAGCAGCTTCAGGAGGACGGGGGATGGCTACACCTTC.